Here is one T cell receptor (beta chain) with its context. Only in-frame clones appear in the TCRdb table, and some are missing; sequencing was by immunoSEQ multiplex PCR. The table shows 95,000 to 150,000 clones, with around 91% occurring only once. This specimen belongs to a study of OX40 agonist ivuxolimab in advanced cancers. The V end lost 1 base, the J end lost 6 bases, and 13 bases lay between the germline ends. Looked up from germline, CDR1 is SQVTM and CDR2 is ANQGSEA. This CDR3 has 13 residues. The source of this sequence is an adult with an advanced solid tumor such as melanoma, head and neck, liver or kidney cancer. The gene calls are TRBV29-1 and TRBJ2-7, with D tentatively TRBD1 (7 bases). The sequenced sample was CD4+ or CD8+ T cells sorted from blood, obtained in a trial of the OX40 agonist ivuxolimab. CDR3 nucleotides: TGCAGCGTTGAAGGCTACAGGGGACTCGAGCAGTACTTC. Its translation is CSVEGYRGLEQYF.